What follows are 13 T cell receptor beta chains derived from one specimen sequenced in a study of cytomegalovirus exposure and HLA in healthy donors. The study ran its PCR with 60 Vbeta and 13 Jbeta primers. Only in-frame clones appear in the TCRdb table, and some are missing; sequencing was by immunoSEQ multiplex PCR. The table includes about 200,000 clones, about 80% detected once. Sample: PBMCs. The receptors derive from a woman aged 25 to 39 in good health and CMV-seropositive.

This chain joins TRBV6-5 and TRBJ1-1; 9 nucleotides match TRBD1. The CDR3 runs 13 residues. The V and J ends lost 4 bases and 5 bases, in that order; junction bases with no gene match: 2. CDR1 is MNHEY and CDR2 is SVGAGI in the germline V gene. The CDR3 spells CASSWTGVTEAFF. The CDR3 coding sequence is TGTGCCAGCAGTTGGACAGGGGTGACTGAAGCTTTCTTT.

The chain joins TRBV28 to TRBJ1-3; D unresolved. The CDR3 sequence is 16 residues long. CDR1 and CDR2 (germline): MDHEN, SYDVKM. V was clipped by 7 bases and J by 1 base, with 17 bases between them. The CDR3 region has the DNA TGTGCCAGCACTCAGTTTGGAGCGGGGTCTGGAAACACCATATATTTT. It translates to CASTQFGAGSGNTIYF.

The V and J genes are TRBV5-8 and TRBJ2-5; the match to TRBD1 covers 8 bases. Per the germline V gene, CDR1 is SGHTS and CDR2 is YDEGEE. The CDR3 has 12 residues. V gave up 5 bases and J gave up 7 bases; unmatched junction bases: 4. The CDR3 DNA reads TGTGCCAGCAGTAGGACAGGGTGGACCCAGTACTTC. Translating it yields CASSRTGWTQYF.

Concerning this clone: The junction and the germline gene differ at one end; a read error may be behind it. The chain carries TRBV7-9 and TRBJ1-6; possibly TRBD1 for D (5 bases). CDR3 length: 16 residues. Per the germline V gene, CDR1 is SEHNR and CDR2 is FQNEAQ (reference sequence). CDR3 DNA: TGTTCCAGCAGCGGGGACTCGAGCTCCTATAATTCACCCCTCCACTTT. Translating gives CSSSGDSSSYNSPLHF.

Here the CDR3 reads CASSIGLVMRTGELFF. DNA of the CDR3: TGTGCCAGTAGTATTGGACTAGTAATGAGGACCGGGGAGCTGTTTTTT. The V call is TRBV19, the J call TRBJ2-2; the match to TRBD2 covers 7 bases. The CDR3 length is 16 residues. The ends lost 3 bases at V and 5 bases at J; junction bases unmatched: 9. Looked up from germline, CDR1 is LNHDA and CDR2 is SQIVND (reference sequence).

In its sample, this clone was seen a few times. The CDR3 DNA sequence: TGTGCCAGCAGTTTTAATGACGGGACAGGGGATAATGGCTACACCTTC. It specifies CASSFNDGTGDNGYTF. J is TRBJ1-2 and V is TRBV9; 10 bases are a match to TRBD1. The CDR3 extends over 16 amino acids. Germline V CDR1 and CDR2: SGDLS, YYNGEE. Germline trimming cut 5 bases from V and 6 bases from J; bases unmatched to any gene: 13.

This chain connects TRBV18 to TRBJ1-2, with 9 nucleotides matching TRBD1. The CDR3 consists of 14 residues. Germline assignment: CDR1 KGHSH and CDR2 LQKENI. Losses at the gene ends were 2 bases for V and 4 bases for J; bases not matched to a gene: 2. The CDR3, as DNA: TGTGCCAGCTCACCAGGGACAGGGAGCTATGGCTACACCTTC. Residues: CASSPGTGSYGYTF.

In the case of this clone: Different DNA sequences within this sample yield the same CDR3. V usage is TRBV11-2 and J usage is TRBJ2-2; 9 nucleotides agree with TRBD2. Germline values: CDR1 SGHAT, CDR2 FQNNGV. The CDR3 covers 15 residues. V was pared by 3 bases and J by 1 base, with 0 bases of the junction left unmatched. The CDR3 nucleotides are TGTGCCAGCAGCTTTAGCGGGGGGAACACCGGGGAGCTGTTTTTT. It encodes CASSFSGGNTGELFF.

The chain links TRBV18 to TRBJ1-1; D is unclear. CDR3 length: 17 residues. Per germline, CDR1 KGHSH and CDR2 LQKENI. V lost 0 bases to trimming and J lost 0 bases, with 14 bases between them. The CDR3 DNA reads as TGTGCCAGCTCACCACCCAACTCACTAGCGTTGAACACTGAAGCTTTCTTT. Its protein product is CASSPPNSLALNTEAFF.

For the CDR3, the DNA is TGTGCCAGCAGCAGGGGGGACACCGGGGAGCTGTTTTTT. Translated, it gives CASSRGDTGELFF. The genes are TRBV6-1 and TRBJ2-2; D is perhaps TRBD1 (7 bases). Germline V gene lookup returns CDR1 MNHNS and CDR2 SASEGT. Trimming took 6 bases from V and 3 from J, leaving 8 bases between them. The CDR3 covers 13 residues.

The chain employs TRBV28 and TRBJ2-3, with 8 bases matching TRBD2. This CDR3 has 14 residues. The J segment lost 0 bases and the V segment lost 10 bases, leaving 6 bases of the junction unmatched. CDR1 and CDR2 (germline): MDHEN, SYDVKM. Here the CDR3 reads CAIAGGISTDTQYF. The CDR3 DNA follows: TGTGCCATCGCGGGAGGTATAAGCACAGATACGCAGTATTTT.

Points on this clone: A junction end diverges from the germline sequence, so it may reflect a read error. The rearrangement joins TRBV7-9 to TRBJ2-2; D remains unclear. Germline CDR1 reads SEHNR; CDR2 reads FQNEAQ (reference sequence). The length of the CDR3 is 13 residues. CDR3 residues: CSSSSILSGELFF. The CDR3 DNA reads as TGTTCCAGCAGCTCAATTCTCAGCGGGGAGCTGTTTTTT.

The rearrangement uses TRBV11-2 and TRBJ1-5, with D uncertain. CDR3 size: 14 residues. V shed 5 bases and J shed 2 bases, with 10 bases lying between them. CDR1 and CDR2 from the germline V gene are SGHAT and FQNNGV. CDR3 protein: CASSPGGGNQPQHF. The CDR3 coding sequence is TGTGCCAGCAGCCCCGGCGGGGGCAATCAGCCCCAGCATTTT.